This T cell receptor beta chain was sequenced for a study of early T cells in non-severe SARS-CoV-2 infection. About the study: Unsorted whole blood bulk RNA was sequenced, with unpaired chains.

For this clonotype: Its target is unknown.

Study results and caveats: VDJdb-based annotation leaned toward anti-spike CD8 responses and missed private and CD4 specificities.

Individual cDNA molecules were tagged with unique molecular identifiers, the study reported. Via MiXCR, TCRdb re-called the 5' RACE reads, giving one row per CDR3 protein. In the table there are roughly 63,000 distinct CDR3 sequences, 10% to 15% of which are singletons. V was pared by 10 bases and J by 5 bases, with 7 bases of the junction left unmatched. The CDR3 covers 14 residues. Germline lookup yields CDR1 SSHAT and CDR2 FNYEAQ (reference sequence). The source of this sequence is an adult who was a healthcare worker with PCR-confirmed SARS-CoV-2 infection or an uninfected control (not recorded which). The sequencing sample was made of whole blood. The chain couples TRBV7-7 to TRBJ2-2; 10 nucleotides agree with TRBD2. The chain's CDR3 is CATSGGLRTGELFF. In DNA, the CDR3 is TGTGCCACTAGCGGGGGCCTCAGGACCGGGGAGCTGTTTTTT.